Below are 2 T cell receptor beta chains sequenced from a single sample in a study of T cells expressing NK-cell markers. TCRdb reanalyzed the 5' RACE reads and collapses them to one entry per CDR3 protein, without DNA. The sample totals 200,000 to 300,000 distinct CDR3 sequences; its top ten clones hold more than 3.5%. Sequences were obtained from blood T cells: a sorted CD56 or NKG2C T cell subset, CD4+ or CD8+ T cells, or bulk PBMC T cells (not recorded which). These receptors all stem from a woman aged 18 to 75 in good health.

Here the CDR3 reads CASSDPRAAITDTQYF. V gene TRBV6-2 or TRBV6-3 combines with J gene TRBJ2-3; without DNA, the TCRdb call of TRBD1 cannot be checked. The germline gives CDR1 MNHEY, CDR2 SVGEGT. The CDR3 is 16 amino acids.

The J gene is TRBJ2-5, the V gene TRBV6-2 or TRBV6-3. This CDR3 contains 11 residues. CDR1 MNHEY and CDR2 SVGEGT come from the germline V gene. The CDR3 region is CASTFGETQYF.